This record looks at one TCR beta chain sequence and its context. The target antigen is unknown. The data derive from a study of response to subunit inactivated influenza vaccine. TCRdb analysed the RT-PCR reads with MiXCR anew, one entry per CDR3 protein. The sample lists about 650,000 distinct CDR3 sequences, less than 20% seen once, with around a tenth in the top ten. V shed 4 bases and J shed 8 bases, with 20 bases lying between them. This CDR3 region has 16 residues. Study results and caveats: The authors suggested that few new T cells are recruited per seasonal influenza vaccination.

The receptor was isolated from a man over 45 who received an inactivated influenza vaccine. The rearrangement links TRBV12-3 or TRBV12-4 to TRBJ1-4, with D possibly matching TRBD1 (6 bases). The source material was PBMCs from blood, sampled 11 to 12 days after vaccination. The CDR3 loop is CASSSIIGWGAEKLFF. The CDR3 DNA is TGTGCCAGCAGTTCCATCATAGGGTGGGGGGCGGAAAAACTGTTTTTT.